The 15 T cell receptor beta chains presented below share a single source sample, sequenced in a study of cytomegalovirus exposure and HLA in healthy donors. The study ran its PCR with 60 Vbeta and 13 Jbeta primers. The data were produced by immunoSEQ multiplex PCR, yet TCRdb's version contains in-frame clones alone and is incomplete. In the table there are around 110,000 clones, 79% of which are singletons. Sequenced sample: PBMCs. These receptors were obtained from a woman between 18 and 29 years old in good health and CMV-seropositive.

This clone was seen a handful of times. The chain employs TRBV14 and TRBJ2-7; D might be TRBD2 (5 bases). The V and J ends lost 6 bases and 3 bases respectively, with 9 bases between them. The CDR3 runs 12 residues. From germline, CDR1 is SGHDN and CDR2 FVKESK. The CDR3 DNA reads TGTGCCAGCAGGGGGAGCGGCTACGAGCAGTACTTC. Its protein is CASRGSGYEQYF.

J is TRBJ2-2 and V is TRBV30; maybe TRBD2 (5 bases). This CDR3 is 13 amino acids long. The germline V and J ends were trimmed by 0 bases and 5 bases, with 7 bases remaining between them. Germline V gives CDR1 GTSNPN, CDR2 SVGIG (reference sequence). For the CDR3, the DNA is TGTGCCTGGAGTGTCCGGGGAACCGGGGAGCTGTTTTTT. Residues: CAWSVRGTGELFF. Filled out from reference TRBV30 and TRBJ2-2, the complete variable domain reads SQTIHQWPATLVQPVGSPLSLECTVEGTSNPNLYWYRQAAGRGLQLLFYSVGIGQISSEVPQNLSASRPQDRQFILSSKKLLLSDSGFYLCAWSVRGTGELFFGEGSRLTVL.

The V gene is TRBV7-2, the J gene TRBJ2-7; TRBD2 matches 10 bases. The CDR3 is 14 residues long. Germline CDR1 is SGHTA and CDR2 is FQGNSA. Trimming removed 5 bases from V and 0 bases from J; junction bases left unmatched: 1. The chain's CDR3 is CASSPSGSSYEQYF. CDR3 DNA: TGTGCCAGCAGCCCTAGCGGGAGCTCCTACGAGCAGTACTTC.

The CDR3 sequence is CASSPGRDYEQYF. CDR3 in DNA: TGCGCCAGCAGCCCCGGACGGGACTACGAGCAGTACTTC. The gene calls are TRBV5-1 and TRBJ2-7, with D possibly TRBD2 on 5 matching bases. Germline lookup yields CDR1 SGHRS and CDR2 YFSETQ. V lost 4 bases, J lost 3 bases, and 11 bases lay in between. The CDR3 covers 13 residues.

The J gene is TRBJ2-2, the V gene TRBV21-1; the table names TRBD1, a call not compared with the DNA. TRBV21-1 is flagged as a pseudogene. The CDR3 runs to 14 residues. CDR3 sequence (DNA): TGTGCCAGCAGCGAACCCCAGGGGTCACGGGAGCTGTTTTTT. Translated: CASSEPQGSRELFF.

This clone was observed once. The chain uses TRBV27 and TRBJ2-5, with 8 bases that match TRBD2. V gave up 5 bases and J gave up 3 bases; unmatched junction bases: 8. Germline CDR1 reads MNHEY; CDR2 reads SMNVEV (reference sequence). This CDR3 has 15 amino acids. Here the CDR3 DNA reads TGTGCCAGCAGTCCATACGTAGCGGGAAAAGAGACCCAGTACTTC. Its protein is CASSPYVAGKETQYF.

This chain joins TRBV11-2 and TRBJ2-1; D is unresolved. V was pared by 1 base and J by 3 bases, with 4 bases between. The CDR3 runs 13 residues. The germline V gene encodes CDR1 SGHAT and CDR2 FQNNGV. CDR3 DNA sequence: TGTGCCAGCAGCTTAGTCAGCTACAATGAGCAGTTCTTC. This codes for CASSLVSYNEQFF.

The chain couples TRBV6-5 to TRBJ2-3, with D possibly matching TRBD1 (5 bases). CDR1 and CDR2 (germline): MNHEY, SVGAGI. The V end was cut by 7 bases, the J end by 2 bases, with 16 bases between. The CDR3 runs to 15 residues. Written as DNA, the CDR3 is TGTGCCAGCACCTCTCCGGACACACTCACAGATACGCAGTATTTT. Protein sequence: CASTSPDTLTDTQYF.

The chain uses TRBV28 and TRBJ1-4, with 7 bases identical to TRBD1. J gave up 0 bases and V 1 base, and 2 bases lay outside the gene matches. Germline V gives CDR1 MDHEN, CDR2 SYDVKM. The CDR3 is made up of 16 amino acids. CDR3 region: CASSLSGGSTNEKLFF. The CDR3 DNA reads TGTGCCAGCAGTTTATCAGGGGGGTCAACTAATGAAAAACTGTTTTTT.

The chain recombines TRBV7-2 with TRBJ1-5; TRBD1 matches at 7 bases. This CDR3 has 14 amino acids. The V and J ends lost 5 bases and 2 bases, in that order; junction bases with no gene match: 3. Germline V gene sequence: CDR1 SGHTA, CDR2 FQGNSA. The CDR3 sequence: CASSVTGGNQPQHF. As DNA, the CDR3 is TGTGCCAGCAGCGTTACAGGGGGCAATCAGCCCCAGCATTTT.

The V call is TRBV19, the J call TRBJ1-5; 10 bases map to TRBD1. The CDR3 spans 16 residues. V lost 5 bases, J lost 4 bases, and 8 bases stayed unmatched. The germline V gene has CDR1 LNHDA and CDR2 SQIVND (reference sequence). For the CDR3, the DNA is TGTGCCAGTAGTCCGAGCGGGACAGGGGATAATCAGCCCCAGCATTTT. The encoded protein is CASSPSGTGDNQPQHF.

This clone was counted between two and nine times. The gene calls are TRBV28 and TRBJ2-7; 12 bases are shared with TRBD2. With V trimmed by 7 bases and J by 3 bases, 16 bases remained unmatched. Germline CDR1 MDHEN, CDR2 SYDVKM. There are 18 residues in the CDR3. The CDR3 DNA reads TGTGCCAGCACCCCTTGGACCCCTAGCGGGAGGGAAGGCTACGAGCAGTACTTC. This gives the protein CASTPWTPSGREGYEQYF.

This clone was detected only once. The chain links TRBV13 to TRBJ1-1, with TRBD1 as a possible D gene (5 bases). Germline V CDR1 and CDR2: PRHDT, FYEKMQ (reference sequence). CDR3 length: 13 residues. V was trimmed by 1 base and J by 7 bases, leaving 10 bases between them. The CDR3, as DNA: TGTGCCAGCAGCTTAGTCCGGGGGAATGAAGCTTTCTTT. Its protein product is CASSLVRGNEAFF.

This chain connects TRBV2 to TRBJ1-2, with 8 bases matching TRBD1. The germline V gene encodes CDR1 SNHLY and CDR2 FYNNEI. V gave up 5 bases and J gave up 5 bases; unmatched junction bases: 4. CDR3 size: 13 residues. This CDR3 is CASSQGASYGYTF. In DNA form, the CDR3 reads TGTGCCAGCAGTCAGGGGGCGTCTTATGGCTACACCTTC.

The CDR3 DNA follows: TGTGCCAGTACTACTACCACGCCGGGACAGGGAAATACTGAAGCTTTCTTT. Amino acids: CASTTTTPGQGNTEAFF. This chain connects TRBV19 to TRBJ1-1, with 9 bases lining up with TRBD1. The CDR3 totals 17 residues. Trimming removed 7 bases from V and 5 bases from J; junction bases left unmatched: 17. In germline, CDR1 is LNHDA, CDR2 SQIVND (reference sequence).